This T cell receptor (beta chain) was identified during a study of T cell responses to AZD1222 COVID-19 vaccine. Germline V gene data show CDR1 as SGHRS and CDR2 as YFSETQ. Trimming pared 0 bases from V and 5 bases from J, leaving 9 bases between. This CDR3 contains 14 residues. Clones were sequenced by immunoSEQ multiplex PCR, and TCRdb holds only the in-frame ones, with some missing. The table records about 140,000 clones, approximately 90% of them present only once. The input for sequencing was peripheral blood, taken on day 0 of AZD1222 vaccination. This TCR was sampled from an adult in good health. V usage is TRBV5-1 and J usage is TRBJ1-5; TRBD1 is a possible D gene (5 bases). The CDR3 DNA is TGCGCCAGCAGCTTGGGTGGACAAGATCAGCCCCAGCATTTT. Its protein is CASSLGGQDQPQHF.